The rows below give T cell receptor beta chains drawn from one sample of a study of cytomegalovirus exposure and HLA in healthy donors. Method: immunoSEQ multiplex PCR; TCRdb's copy keeps in-frame clones and lacks some. The repertoire includes about 160,000 clones, around three quarters of them detected once, and roughly 1.6% sits in the top ten. Sequencing was carried out using PBMCs. The origin of the receptors is a man in his forties in good health and CMV-seronegative. Each CDR3 is given with its conserved first and last residue. The order of the fields is J gene, D gene, clone size, V gene, CDR3 protein, CDR3 DNA. D genes are given only for firm matches. Clone size is given for some rows only: seen once, a few or many times, or a class if the clone is expanded.

TRBJ2-5	NA	few	TRBV11-3	CASSLRGGSIEETQYF	TGTGCCAGCAGCTTACGAGGGGGATCGATCGAGGAGACCCAGTACTTC
TRBJ1-5	NA	NA	TRBV2	CASSTGLDQPQHF	TGTGCCAGCAGTACGGGTCTAGATCAGCCCCAGCATTTT
TRBJ2-1	TRBD2	NA	TRBV18	CASSPGDAGLANNEQFF	TGTGCCAGCTCACCAGGGGACGCGGGACTAGCTAACAATGAGCAGTTCTTC
TRBJ2-5	TRBD2	NA	TRBV6-5	CASSYGAGGQETQYF	TGTGCCAGCAGTTACGGAGCGGGAGGGCAAGAGACCCAGTACTTC
TRBJ2-1	NA	NA	TRBV6-6	CASSRGHLDNEQFF	TGTGCCAGCAGCCGTGGACACCTAGACAATGAGCAGTTCTTC
TRBJ2-5	TRBD2	NA	TRBV7-3	CASSLQGLAAETQYF	TGTGCCAGCAGCTTACAGGGACTAGCGGCGGAGACCCAGTACTTC
TRBJ1-5	TRBD1	few	TRBV2	CASSDRKQGSKPQHF	TGTGCCAGCAGTGATAGGAAACAGGGGAGTAAGCCCCAGCATTTT
TRBJ2-2	TRBD2	NA	TRBV7-8	CASSQGTSGSPAAGELFF	TGTGCCAGCAGCCAAGGGACTAGCGGGAGCCCCGCCGCCGGGGAGCTGTTTTTT
TRBJ2-4	NA	NA	TRBV5-6	CASSLRGEKNIQYF	TGTGCCAGCAGCTTGCGAGGAGAAAAAAACATTCAGTACTTC
TRBJ2-5	NA	NA	TRBV7-2	CASRPGLQETQYF	TGTGCCAGCAGGCCCGGACTCCAAGAGACCCAGTACTTC
TRBJ2-7	NA	NA	TRBV5-1	CASSVQATRVYEQYF	TGCGCCAGCAGCGTGCAGGCGACTAGGGTTTACGAGCAGTACTTC
TRBJ1-5	NA	NA	TRBV6-1	CASSGPERGNQPQHF	TGTGCCAGCAGTGGGCCGGAGAGAGGCAATCAGCCCCAGCATTTT
TRBJ1-4	NA	NA	TRBV19	CASTLGGTATNEKLFF	TGTGCCAGTACCCTAGGAGGAACAGCAACTAATGAAAAACTGTTTTTT
TRBJ2-6	NA	NA	TRBV5-1	CASSLGAGYQRAGANVLTF	TGCGCCAGCAGCTTGGGAGCCGGGTATCAGCGGGCTGGGGCCAACGTCCTGACTTTC
TRBJ2-7	TRBD1	few	TRBV18	CASSSRGDRFSYEQYF	TGTGCCAGCTCATCAAGGGGGGACAGGTTCTCCTACGAGCAGTACTTC
TRBJ2-2	NA	NA	TRBV7-9	CASSSQGSFTGELFF	TGTGCCAGCAGCTCTCAGGGGTCCTTCACCGGGGAGCTGTTTTTT
TRBJ2-6	NA	NA	TRBV28	CASNSNHQGGGANGLTF	TGTGCCAGCAATTCTAACCATCAGGGGGGTGGGGCCAACGGCCTGACTTTC
TRBJ1-2	NA	once	TRBV6-1	CASSAEAGSPNHTF	TGTGCCAGCAGCGCAGAGGCGGGCAGTCCTAACCACACCTTC
TRBJ1-3	NA	NA	TRBV7-9	CSSSARGSFSGNTIYF	TGTTCCAGCAGCGCCCGGGGTTCGTTCTCTGGAAACACCATATATTTT
TRBJ1-1	NA	NA	TRBV28	CASGVRGEAFF	TGTGCCAGCGGGGTCAGGGGCGAAGCTTTCTTT
TRBJ2-5	TRBD1	NA	TRBV19	CASRTTGGQETQYF	TGTGCCAGTCGAACTACAGGGGGACAAGAGACCCAGTACTTC
TRBJ1-6	TRBD1	few	TRBV28	CASSSSHTGDTSPLHF	TGTGCCAGCAGTTCCAGCCACACAGGGGATACTTCACCCCTCCACTTT
TRBJ2-5	NA	once	TRBV7-2	CASSFKGQTGYQETQYF	TGTGCCAGCAGCTTCAAGGGACAAACAGGGTACCAAGAGACCCAGTACTTC
TRBJ2-7	TRBD2	NA	TRBV7-2	CASSGLAVPYEQYF	TGTGCCAGCAGCGGACTAGCGGTACCCTACGAGCAGTACTTC
TRBJ1-2	TRBD1	NA	TRBV10-3	CAISGTGEDYGYTF	TGTGCCATCTCCGGGACAGGGGAGGACTATGGCTACACCTTC
TRBJ1-5	TRBD1	once	TRBV18	CASSPDRDQPQHF	TGTGCCAGCTCACCGGACAGGGACCAGCCCCAGCATTTT
TRBJ2-1	TRBD2	NA	TRBV7-9	CSSTERASGSMGEQFF	TGTTCCAGCACCGAGAGGGCTAGCGGGAGTATGGGTGAGCAGTTCTTC
TRBJ2-5	TRBD2	few	TRBV7-9	CASSSTSGSQETQYF	TGTGCCAGCAGCTCGACTAGCGGGAGCCAAGAGACCCAGTACTTC
TRBJ2-5	TRBD2	NA	TRBV10-2	CASSSGGGETQYF	TGCGCCAGCAGTTCGGGGGGAGGGGAGACCCAGTACTTC
TRBJ2-1	NA	NA	TRBV27	CASGPGVWETRDSNEQFF	TGTGCCAGCGGACCCGGGGTGTGGGAGACCCGAGATTCCAATGAGCAGTTCTTC
TRBJ1-5	NA	NA	TRBV10-2	CASSESYRFYNQPQHF	TGCGCCAGCAGTGAGTCGTACAGATTTTACAATCAGCCCCAGCATTTT
TRBJ2-1	TRBD2	NA	TRBV11-2	CASSLFSGRGDNEQFF	TGTGCCAGCAGCCTGTTTAGCGGGAGGGGGGACAATGAGCAGTTCTTC
TRBJ2-2	NA	NA	TRBV5-5	CASSFSTPANTGELFF	TGTGCCAGCAGCTTTTCCACACCCGCGAACACCGGGGAGCTGTTTTTT
TRBJ1-5	NA	once	TRBV5-1	CASSPATGPQQPQHF	TGCGCCAGCAGCCCGGCGACAGGACCCCAACAGCCCCAGCATTTT
TRBJ2-1	NA	NA	TRBV29-1	CSVRTISYNEQFF	TGCAGCGTTCGGACTATCTCCTACAATGAGCAGTTCTTC
TRBJ2-5	TRBD2	NA	TRBV7-9	CASSPAGGGSETQYF	TGTGCCAGCAGCCCGGCGGGCGGGGGTTCGGAGACCCAGTACTTC
TRBJ2-3	NA	NA	TRBV5-1	CASSQSTDTQYF	TGCGCCAGCAGTCAGAGCACAGATACGCAGTATTTT
TRBJ2-7	TRBD1	NA	TRBV6-6	CASSIRGQGAYEQYF	TGTGCCAGCAGTATTAGAGGACAGGGGGCCTACGAGCAGTACTTC
TRBJ2-7	TRBD1	NA	TRBV28	CASRPSRGLTYEQYF	TGTGCCAGCAGACCCAGCAGGGGGCTAACCTACGAGCAGTACTTC
TRBJ1-1	TRBD1	NA	TRBV7-3	CASSTRQGFEAFF	TGTGCCAGCAGCACCCGACAGGGCTTTGAAGCTTTCTTT
TRBJ1-2	NA	NA	TRBV7-9	CASSLAWADPNYGYTF	TGTGCCAGCAGCTTAGCGTGGGCAGATCCTAACTATGGCTACACCTTC
TRBJ2-7	TRBD2	NA	TRBV2	CASSDDGWGEGQDEQYF	TGTGCCAGCAGTGACGATGGATGGGGGGAGGGCCAGGACGAGCAGTACTTC